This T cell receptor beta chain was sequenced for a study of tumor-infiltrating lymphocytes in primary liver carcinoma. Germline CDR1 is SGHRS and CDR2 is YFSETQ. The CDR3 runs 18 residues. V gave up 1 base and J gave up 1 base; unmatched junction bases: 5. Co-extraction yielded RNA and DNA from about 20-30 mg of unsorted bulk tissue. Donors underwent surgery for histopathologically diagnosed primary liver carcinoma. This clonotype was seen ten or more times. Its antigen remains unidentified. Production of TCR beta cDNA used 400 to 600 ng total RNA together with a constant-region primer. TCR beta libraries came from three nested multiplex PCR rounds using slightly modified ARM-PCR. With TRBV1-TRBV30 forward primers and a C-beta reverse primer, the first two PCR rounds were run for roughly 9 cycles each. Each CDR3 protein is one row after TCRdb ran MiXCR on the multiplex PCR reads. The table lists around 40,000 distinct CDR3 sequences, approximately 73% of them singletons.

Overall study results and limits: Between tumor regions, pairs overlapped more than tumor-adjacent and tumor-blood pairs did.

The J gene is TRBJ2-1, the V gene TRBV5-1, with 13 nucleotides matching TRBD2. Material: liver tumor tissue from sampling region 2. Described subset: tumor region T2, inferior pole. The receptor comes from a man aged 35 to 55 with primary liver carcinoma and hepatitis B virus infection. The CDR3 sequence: CASSLLGTSGISYNEQFF. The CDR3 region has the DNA TGCGCCAGCAGCTTGCTCGGGACTAGCGGGATTTCCTACAATGAGCAGTTCTTC.